This T cell receptor beta chain was identified during a study of blood T cell repertoires in COVID-19. Using immunoSEQ multiplex PCR, the repertoire was profiled, and TCRdb retains in-frame clones only, with some absent. The table shows 300,000 to 400,000 clones, with around 87% occurring only once. CDR3 length: 13 amino acids. J was trimmed by 9 bases and V by 6 bases; bases with no gene match: 6. Per the germline V gene, CDR1 is MDHEN and CDR2 is SYDVKM. Sequencing was done on a sample of PBMCs or T cells enriched from blood (not recorded which). This receptor was obtained from a man younger than 35 who had recovered from COVID-19. The chain links TRBV28 to TRBJ1-3; 9 nucleotides align to TRBD1. The CDR3 reads CASRVTGGGTIYF. Here the CDR3 DNA reads TGTGCCAGCAGGGTTACAGGGGGCGGCACCATATATTTT.